These T cell receptor beta chains were read from a single sample in a study of PD-1 blockade in classical Hodgkin lymphoma. Repertoires were generated with immunoSEQ multiplex PCR, while TCRdb's copy carries only in-frame clones and drops some. Seen here are more than 75,000 clones, 85% to 95% observed once, and the top ten hold 2%. This specimen was peripheral blood mononuclear cells (PBMCs), taken before the fourth cycle of nivolumab. Every receptor here comes from a human donor with classical Hodgkin lymphoma. Both conserved end residues are part of each CDR3. A D gene is named only where the DNA matches it firmly. Clone size is not always given. Where it is, it says once, few, many or a class for expanded clones.

TRBJ1-4 - 14 TRBV28 - TGTGCCAGCAGATGGGGTAGTGGAGGAGAAAAACTGTTTTTT CASRWGSGGEKLFF
TRBJ2-4 - 16 TRBV6-1 few TGTGCCAGCAGTGAAGCGGACGGGGATGGCAAAAACATTCAGTACTTC CASSEADGDGKNIQYF
TRBJ2-5 - 15 TRBV2 - TGTGCCAGCAGTGAAGGAGTCACGGGGCTCGAGACCCAGTACTTC CASSEGVTGLETQYF
TRBJ1-2 - 14 TRBV7-2 - TGTGCCAGCAGATACGGGGGCGCGAGCTATGGCTACACCTTC CASRYGGASYGYTF
TRBJ2-7 - 14 TRBV27 - TGTGCCAGCAGTTTAGGGGGAAACTCCTACGAGCAGTACTTC CASSLGGNSYEQYF
TRBJ2-7 TRBD1 13 TRBV7-2 - TGTGCCAGCAGCCGGACAGGCCTCTACGAGCAGTACTTC CASSRTGLYEQYF
TRBJ2-7 - 12 TRBV12-5 - TGTGCTAGTACCGAACCGGGGTACGAGCAGTACTTC CASTEPGYEQYF
TRBJ1-2 - 13 TRBV28 - TGTGCCAGCAGTTCAGAGACAGCATATGGCTACACCTTC CASSSETAYGYTF
TRBJ2-5 TRBD1 12 TRBV30 - TGTGCCTGGAGTAAAGACAGGGAGCGGCAGTACTTC CAWSKDRERQYF
TRBJ1-3 - 15 TRBV6-5 - TGTGCCAGCAGTTCTGACAGAGTATCTGGAAACACCATATATTTT CASSSDRVSGNTIYF
TRBJ2-3 TRBD2 16 TRBV7-2 - TGTGCCAGCAGCTTAAAAGCGGGAGTTCCCACAGATACGCAGTATTTT CASSLKAGVPTDTQYF
TRBJ2-4 - 15 TRBV4-1 - TGCGCCAGCAGCCAATTAAGGGGAGCCAAAAACATTCAGTACTTC CASSQLRGAKNIQYF
TRBJ2-7 - 14 TRBV2 - TGTGCCAGCAGACGGAGCGTGGGCTCCTACGAGCAGTACTTC CASRRSVGSYEQYF
TRBJ1-5 TRBD1 14 TRBV6-5 once TGTGCCAGCAGATCGACAGGGGAGGGTCAGCCCCAGCATTTT CASRSTGEGQPQHF
TRBJ2-7 TRBD2 14 TRBV30 - TGTGCCTGGAGTGCGAGACTAGCGACCTACGAGCAGTACTTC CAWSARLATYEQYF
TRBJ2-3 - 16 TRBV27 once TGTGCCAGCAGTACTACAGGAGGGCTAGACACAGATACGCAGTATTTT CASSTTGGLDTDTQYF
TRBJ1-2 TRBD1 15 TRBV4-2 - TGTGCCAGCAGCCAAGATCCAGGGGGCCGCTATGGCTACACCTTC CASSQDPGGRYGYTF
TRBJ2-1 - 17 TRBV27 - TGTGCCAGCAGTCCAGAGGGACCCTTGGGGAACCCTTTGGTTCAGTTCTTC CASSPEGPLGNPLVQFF
TRBJ1-2 TRBD1 16 TRBV19 - TGTGCCAGCAAACAACAGAGAGCCGGGACAGGAGATGGCTACACCTTC CASKQQRAGTGDGYTF
TRBJ1-1 - 15 TRBV6-5 - TGTGCCAGCAGTTACCTGGGAGGCATGAACACTGAAGCTTTCTTT CASSYLGGMNTEAFF
TRBJ2-7 TRBD1 15 TRBV7-9 - TGTGCCAGCAGCCCTTGGGACAGGGCGAAGCCCGAGCAGTACTTC CASSPWDRAKPEQYF
TRBJ1-1 TRBD1 17 TRBV10-1 - TGCGCCAGCAGCGCTGGGACAGGGGTAGTAAGGAACACTGAAGCTTTCTTT CASSAGTGVVRNTEAFF
TRBJ2-3 - 15 TRBV30 - TGTGCCTGGAGTAGAAGGAGGGGGCAAGCAGATACGCAGTATTTT CAWSRRRGQADTQYF
TRBJ2-3 - 14 TRBV7-9 - TGTGCCAGCAGTCCAAGGACTGGGTCAGATACGCAGTATTTT CASSPRTGSDTQYF
TRBJ2-1 - 15 TRBV6-1 - TGTGCCAGCAGTGAGGGGGGCGGCAACTTCAATGAGCAGTTCTTC CASSEGGGNFNEQFF
TRBJ2-7 TRBD2 14 TRBV28 - TGTGCCAGCAGTTTAGCGGCGGGAGCGGCCGAGCAGTACTTC CASSLAAGAAEQYF
TRBJ2-3 - 18 TRBV6-1 - TGTGCCAGCAGTGAACCTTTACCGGGACTCCCATCTGCGGATACGCAGTATTTT CASSEPLPGLPSADTQYF
TRBJ1-1 - 13 TRBV5-1 once TGCGCCAGCAAGCGACAGGCGAACACTGAAGCTTTCTTT CASKRQANTEAFF
TRBJ1-1 - 14 TRBV28 - TGTGCCAGCAGTTTATGGGCAGAGGACACTGAAGCTTTCTTT CASSLWAEDTEAFF
TRBJ1-5 - 14 TRBV30 - TGTGCCTGGAGTCGCCTAGGGGGGTCTCAGCCCCAGCATTTT CAWSRLGGSQPQHF
TRBJ1-4 - 17 TRBV14 - TGTGCCAGCAGCCAAAGAGAAGGGGGGCGCGCTAATGAAAAACTGTTTTTT CASSQREGGRANEKLFF
TRBJ1-1 - 15 TRBV6-1 - TGTGCCAGCAGTGAACGAGGGGTCTCTAACACTGAAGCTTTCTTT CASSERGVSNTEAFF
TRBJ2-5 TRBD1 15 TRBV2 - TGTGCCAGCAGCCCCCGGGACAGGGGGCGAGAGACCCAGTACTTC CASSPRDRGRETQYF
TRBJ2-7 TRBD2 16 TRBV27 - TGTGCCAGCAGTGTTCTTAGCGGGAGGGAATCCTACGAGCAGTACTTC CASSVLSGRESYEQYF
TRBJ2-1 - 11 TRBV13 - TGTGCCAGCAGCTTAGTAGATGAGCAGTTCTTC CASSLVDEQFF
TRBJ1-2 TRBD1 11 TRBV28 - TGTGCCAGCAGTACACCGACAGGGGATAACTTC CASSTPTGDNF
TRBJ2-2 - 13 TRBV29-1 - TGCAGCGTTTCATCTAGAGACACCGGGGAGCTGTTTTTT CSVSSRDTGELFF
TRBJ1-5 TRBD1 14 TRBV28 - TGTGCCAGCAGAGACAGGGGGGGAAATCAGCCCCAGCATTTT CASRDRGGNQPQHF
TRBJ2-7 - 10 TRBV2 - TGTGCCAGCAGTGGGCGGGAGCAGTACTTC CASSGREQYF
TRBJ2-7 TRBD2 15 TRBV7-2 - TGTGCCAGCAGCTTGGGACTAGCGGGAGGGTACGAGCAGTACTTC CASSLGLAGGYEQYF
TRBJ2-4 - 10 TRBV20-1 - TGCAGTGCTACAAAAAACATTCAGTACTTC CSATKNIQYF
TRBJ2-1 TRBD2 15 TRBV7-6 - TGTGCCAGCAGTGATGGGCTAGCGGGAAAGTATGAGCAGTTCTTC CASSDGLAGKYEQFF
TRBJ1-2 - 13 TRBV9 - TGTGCCAGCAGCGTAGTTTCAGGGGATGGCTACACCTTC CASSVVSGDGYTF
TRBJ2-7 - 15 TRBV11-2 - TGTGCCAGCAGCTTAGAAGCGGCGAGCTCCTACGAGCAGTACTTC CASSLEAASSYEQYF
TRBJ2-7 - 12 TRBV28 - TGTGCCAGCGAGACCAACGCGTACGAGCAGTACTTC CASETNAYEQYF
TRBJ2-7 TRBD1 14 TRBV6-1 - TGTGCCAGCAGTGAAGCGCCAGGGGGCGGCGAGCAGTACTTC CASSEAPGGGEQYF